This entry is about one T cell receptor (beta chain). What it binds is unknown. This entry comes from a study of T cell responses to AZD1222 COVID-19 vaccine. Overall study: Second-dose recipients at about 4 or about 12 weeks were treated as one pooled group.

Assay: immunoSEQ multiplex PCR; the TCRdb copy retains only in-frame clones and omits some. The sample lists around 110,000 clones; roughly 87% were seen once. The V and J ends lost 5 bases and 4 bases respectively, with 21 bases between them. Looked up from germline, CDR1 is SGHAT and CDR2 is FQNNGV. The CDR3 is made up of 16 amino acids. General study points: Repertoire samples came only from after the peak T cell response. White British ancestry dominated among donors, who included more females, and clonal diversity was possibly underestimated.

This TCR came from an adult in good health. The specimen was peripheral blood, collected on day 0 of AZD1222 vaccination. The rearrangement joins TRBV11-2 to TRBJ2-7; D tentatively fits TRBD1 or TRBD2 (5 bases each). CDR3 in DNA: TGTGCCAGCAGCCCATTGGGACGGCAGGGCGAGTACGAGCAGTACTTC. Amino acid sequence: CASSPLGRQGEYEQYF.